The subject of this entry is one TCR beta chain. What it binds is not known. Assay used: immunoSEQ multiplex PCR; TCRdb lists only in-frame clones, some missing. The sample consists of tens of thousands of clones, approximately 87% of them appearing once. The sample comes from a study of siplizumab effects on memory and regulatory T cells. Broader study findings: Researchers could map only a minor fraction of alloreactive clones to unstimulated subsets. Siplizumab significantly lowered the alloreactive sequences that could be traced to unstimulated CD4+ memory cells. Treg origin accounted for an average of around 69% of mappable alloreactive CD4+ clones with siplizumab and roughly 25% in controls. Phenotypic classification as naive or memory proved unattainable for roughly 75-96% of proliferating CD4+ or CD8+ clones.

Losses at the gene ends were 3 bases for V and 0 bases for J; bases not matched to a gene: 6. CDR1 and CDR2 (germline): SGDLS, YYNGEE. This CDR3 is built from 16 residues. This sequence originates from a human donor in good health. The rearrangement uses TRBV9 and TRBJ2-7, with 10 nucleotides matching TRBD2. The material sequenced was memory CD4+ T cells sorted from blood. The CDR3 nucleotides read TGTGCCAGCAGCGCCCGTAGCGGGGGGAGCTCCTACGAGCAGTACTTC. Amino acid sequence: CASSARSGGSSYEQYF.